This T cell receptor (beta chain) was identified in a study of cytomegalovirus exposure and HLA in healthy donors. This CDR3 is built from 12 residues. The V end lost 7 bases, the J end lost 4 bases, and 10 bases lay between the germline ends. Looked up from germline, CDR1 is MNHEY and CDR2 is SVGAGI. Primers: 60 Vbeta forward and 13 Jbeta reverse. Some clones are missing from TCRdb's copy, which holds only in-frame ones; the method was immunoSEQ multiplex PCR. Among fewer than 250,000 clones listed, about 90% were seen once. Comments on this clone: Its antigen is unidentified.

The study, taken as a whole, reports: Researchers catalogued around 150 TCR beta chains as cytomegalovirus-associated. Excluded were some V segments that proved indistinguishable, including TRBV6-2 and TRBV6-3. Immune exposure data for these donors was limited to CMV serostatus. One cluster of highly shared sequence variants probably arose as a sequencing artifact.

The sequenced sample was PBMCs. This clonotype was obtained from a boy aged 2 to 10 in good health and CMV-seronegative. The chain couples TRBV6-5 to TRBJ1-1; no firm D call. CDR3 sequence reads: CASKPDSTEAFF. DNA of the CDR3: TGTGCCAGCAAACCCGATAGCACTGAAGCTTTCTTT.